This T cell receptor (beta chain) was found in a study of T cells in Graves' hyperthyroidism and ophthalmopathy (dated by TCRdb to the late 2010s). Some background on the complete study: Peripheral blood samples were taken at the time of initial diagnosis, prior to any treatment. To identify distinguishing TCR V-J signatures, a discovery cohort of some 99 patients was used, comprising 43 with Graves' ophthalmopathy and some 60 with stable Graves' hyperthyroidism. The study also compared thyroid tissue and blood T-cell repertoires from more than five Graves' hyperthyroidism patients. Once sampling was done, hyperthyroidism patients were given methimazole at a starting dose of 30 mg daily, whereas ophthalmopathy patients were given high-dose intravenous methylprednisolone. Whether ophthalmopathy could be predicted prospectively was tested in an independent validation cohort made up of 18 to 20 hyperthyroidism patients plus 17 patients who later progressed to ophthalmopathy. TCR Vbeta CDR3 sequencing of 120 to 150 peripheral blood samples (about 45 ophthalmopathy, about 74 hyperthyroidism and approximately 17 progressor patients) is reported in the paper. For training and testing, the 80 to 100 patients in the discovery cohort were randomly divided in a 7:3 ratio. The full study reports these points: Sample size was not statistically predetermined, and blinding of investigators to group allocation was not performed. In validation, progression to ophthalmopathy was predicted by the model with more than 65% sensitivity and around 75% specificity, a median of roughly 6 months before onset. Most expanded thyroid clonotypes (frequency above 0.001) were also detected in blood, suggesting blood repertoires may reflect thyroid immune responses. A 13 V-J signature model separated ophthalmopathy from stable hyperthyroidism, with roughly 88% sensitivity and 81.08% specificity in cross-validation and 80%/75% in testing.

Graves' hyperthyroidism was defined as stable when no progression to ophthalmopathy occurred over 18 months of follow-up. The hyperthyroidism patients were between 18 and 65 years old and newly diagnosed, with a disease duration of less than 2 months. Exclusion was applied to patients with uncontrolled infections, other autoimmune diseases, pregnancy or lactation. Diagnoses were established on the basis of clinical symptoms, serum thyroxine and TRAb, thyroid ultrasound, and orbital computed tomography. PBMCs were isolated from about 9.1 ml of fresh peripheral blood by Ficoll-Paque density gradient centrifugation. Total RNA was extracted using Trizol reagent, and RNA quality was assessed on an Agilent 2100 Bioanalyzer. This clonotype showed up many times. The antigen this receptor binds is unknown. Per-nucleotide qualities are absent, and no much larger clonotype sits a single base away. The CDR3 covers 13 residues, taking in both the cysteine and the phenylalanine. The only DNA kept is the CDR3, 39 bases in frame from the first base. The germline V gene (reference sequence) specifies DFQATT as CDR1 and SNEGSKA as CDR2. V loses 6 bases of germline sequence and J loses 2 bases, and the interval between the two ends is 13 bases.

Amplification of TCR beta CDR3 regions was carried out from RNA transcripts. The TCR CDR3 was subjected to a first round of RT-PCR using the HTBI primer set and the Qiagen OneStep RT-PCR kit. Libraries were constructed in a second round of multiplex PCR, after which size selection and purification were performed. Paired-end sequencing of the libraries was performed with 100 bp reads on an Illumina HiSeq2000. The study's own analysis went as follows. SOAPnuke was used to process the raw data, removing reads that contained adapters or uncalled bases, had a mean Phred below 15, or lacked an exact match to the constant primer or identifier. COPE v1.2.5 was used to merge high-quality paired reads, and clonotypes were defined as unique nucleotide sequences. MiTCR v1.1 was used to align the clonotypes against IMGT TRBV, TRBD and TRBJ reference segments. The analysis included only V-J combinations with a frequency above 0.0001, which together covered 99% to 99.2% of the repertoires. A TCS score was defined as the ratio of F50 (clonal expansion) to E x V (chaos), with BLOSUM62-based TCRdist applied between CDR3 peptides within each V-J. Welch's t-statistics and random forest reduced roughly 530 V-J features to some 14, which were used in a naive Bayes classifier (R e1071). TCRdb's own reprocessing of the public reads used fastp at Q25 and MiXCR and kept productive beta chains. For every CDR3 protein sequence, its rows merge into one entry that carries the most common genes and DNA. These V and J calls are TCRdb output, not the study's own analysis. The sample includes 360,000 or so distinct CDR3 sequences, with approximately 20% observed a single time. The ten largest clones add up to around 4% of the sample.

The rearrangement joined TRBV20-1 to TRBJ1-2; there is no confident call for the D gene. The sequenced sample consisted of blood. The clonotype originates from a woman between 18 and 30 years old with Graves' hyperthyroidism. Read as DNA, the sequence is TGCAGTGCGAATCCGACCGCGAACTATGGCTACACCTTC. This gives the protein CSANPTANYGYTF.